This TCR beta chain derives from a study of shared clonotypes between healthy human individuals. Clones were read by immunoSEQ multiplex PCR, and TCRdb kept only the in-frame ones, dropping some. Seen here are about 1.1 million clones, 77% observed once, and the top ten hold roughly 0.9%. Concerning this clone itself: The antigen is unknown.

Trimming removed 7 bases at V and 7 bases at J, with 14 bases between. The CDR3 length is 12 residues. From germline, CDR1 is MNHNS and CDR2 SASEGT. Findings and caveats of the study: Having only a few donors restricted how much genetic and exposure-history diversity was captured. The study generally estimated greater richness for naive than memory subsets.

This chain joins TRBV6-1 and TRBJ2-7; D tentatively reads TRBD1 or TRBD2 (6 bases each). The TCR comes from a man younger than 35 in good health. Some clones in this sample may be carry-over from other donors' samples. The sequenced sample consisted of memory CD4+ T cells from PBMCs. Sample subset: CD45RA-negative fraction. CDR3 loop: CASNVQGGEQYF. Here the CDR3 DNA reads TGTGCCAGCAACGTACAGGGAGGTGAGCAGTACTTC.